The text below deals with one TCR beta chain. The data derive from a study of blood T cell repertoires in COVID-19. Looking at the study overall: Sources were T cells, B-cell-depleted T cells, or PBMCs; the material itself was cDNA or gDNA.

Enrollment of patients from Seattle took place during active infection, with longitudinal follow-up. The CDR3 spans 13 residues. The junction had 3 bases not matched to a gene; V was cut back by 6 bases and J by 5 bases. CDR1 and CDR2 (germline): KGHSH, LQKENI. Profiled with immunoSEQ multiplex PCR; TCRdb holds only in-frame clones, not every one. The table lists 120,000 to 150,000 clones, roughly 85% of them singletons. This TCR was sampled from an older woman with COVID-19, enrolled during active disease. J is TRBJ2-5 and V is TRBV18; 10 bases align to TRBD1. Sequences were obtained from peripheral blood. CDR3 sequence: CASSRTGGETQYF. The CDR3 nucleotides read TGTGCCAGCTCCCGGACAGGGGGGGAGACCCAGTACTTC.